This T cell receptor beta chain was obtained from a study of blood T cell repertoires in COVID-19. Whole-study context: The cDNA or gDNA used as material had been derived from T cells, B-cell-depleted T cells, or PBMCs.

In this sample, this clone turned up once. Recruitment covered about two dozen US areas and drew participants whose ages spanned roughly 18 to 90 years. Cohorts were determined from participant-reported clinical history. Resolution of symptoms, clearance, or two negative PCRs was present in recovered Cohort 3 donors. Germline V CDR1 and CDR2: SEHNR, FQNEAQ (reference sequence). The CDR3 consists of 16 residues. With V trimmed by 5 bases and J by 0 bases, 4 bases remained unmatched. Here immunoSEQ multiplex PCR was the method, and the copy in TCRdb shows in-frame clones only, minus some. The table lists a few hundred thousand clones, about 89% of them singletons.

The receptor comes from a woman in her 30s who had recovered from COVID-19. The sample was PBMCs or T cells enriched from blood (not recorded which). V is TRBV7-9 and J is TRBJ2-7, with 13 bases that match TRBD2. CDR3 sequence: CASSTRLAGGSYEQYF. For the CDR3, the DNA is TGTGCCAGCAGCACCCGACTAGCGGGAGGCTCCTACGAGCAGTACTTC.